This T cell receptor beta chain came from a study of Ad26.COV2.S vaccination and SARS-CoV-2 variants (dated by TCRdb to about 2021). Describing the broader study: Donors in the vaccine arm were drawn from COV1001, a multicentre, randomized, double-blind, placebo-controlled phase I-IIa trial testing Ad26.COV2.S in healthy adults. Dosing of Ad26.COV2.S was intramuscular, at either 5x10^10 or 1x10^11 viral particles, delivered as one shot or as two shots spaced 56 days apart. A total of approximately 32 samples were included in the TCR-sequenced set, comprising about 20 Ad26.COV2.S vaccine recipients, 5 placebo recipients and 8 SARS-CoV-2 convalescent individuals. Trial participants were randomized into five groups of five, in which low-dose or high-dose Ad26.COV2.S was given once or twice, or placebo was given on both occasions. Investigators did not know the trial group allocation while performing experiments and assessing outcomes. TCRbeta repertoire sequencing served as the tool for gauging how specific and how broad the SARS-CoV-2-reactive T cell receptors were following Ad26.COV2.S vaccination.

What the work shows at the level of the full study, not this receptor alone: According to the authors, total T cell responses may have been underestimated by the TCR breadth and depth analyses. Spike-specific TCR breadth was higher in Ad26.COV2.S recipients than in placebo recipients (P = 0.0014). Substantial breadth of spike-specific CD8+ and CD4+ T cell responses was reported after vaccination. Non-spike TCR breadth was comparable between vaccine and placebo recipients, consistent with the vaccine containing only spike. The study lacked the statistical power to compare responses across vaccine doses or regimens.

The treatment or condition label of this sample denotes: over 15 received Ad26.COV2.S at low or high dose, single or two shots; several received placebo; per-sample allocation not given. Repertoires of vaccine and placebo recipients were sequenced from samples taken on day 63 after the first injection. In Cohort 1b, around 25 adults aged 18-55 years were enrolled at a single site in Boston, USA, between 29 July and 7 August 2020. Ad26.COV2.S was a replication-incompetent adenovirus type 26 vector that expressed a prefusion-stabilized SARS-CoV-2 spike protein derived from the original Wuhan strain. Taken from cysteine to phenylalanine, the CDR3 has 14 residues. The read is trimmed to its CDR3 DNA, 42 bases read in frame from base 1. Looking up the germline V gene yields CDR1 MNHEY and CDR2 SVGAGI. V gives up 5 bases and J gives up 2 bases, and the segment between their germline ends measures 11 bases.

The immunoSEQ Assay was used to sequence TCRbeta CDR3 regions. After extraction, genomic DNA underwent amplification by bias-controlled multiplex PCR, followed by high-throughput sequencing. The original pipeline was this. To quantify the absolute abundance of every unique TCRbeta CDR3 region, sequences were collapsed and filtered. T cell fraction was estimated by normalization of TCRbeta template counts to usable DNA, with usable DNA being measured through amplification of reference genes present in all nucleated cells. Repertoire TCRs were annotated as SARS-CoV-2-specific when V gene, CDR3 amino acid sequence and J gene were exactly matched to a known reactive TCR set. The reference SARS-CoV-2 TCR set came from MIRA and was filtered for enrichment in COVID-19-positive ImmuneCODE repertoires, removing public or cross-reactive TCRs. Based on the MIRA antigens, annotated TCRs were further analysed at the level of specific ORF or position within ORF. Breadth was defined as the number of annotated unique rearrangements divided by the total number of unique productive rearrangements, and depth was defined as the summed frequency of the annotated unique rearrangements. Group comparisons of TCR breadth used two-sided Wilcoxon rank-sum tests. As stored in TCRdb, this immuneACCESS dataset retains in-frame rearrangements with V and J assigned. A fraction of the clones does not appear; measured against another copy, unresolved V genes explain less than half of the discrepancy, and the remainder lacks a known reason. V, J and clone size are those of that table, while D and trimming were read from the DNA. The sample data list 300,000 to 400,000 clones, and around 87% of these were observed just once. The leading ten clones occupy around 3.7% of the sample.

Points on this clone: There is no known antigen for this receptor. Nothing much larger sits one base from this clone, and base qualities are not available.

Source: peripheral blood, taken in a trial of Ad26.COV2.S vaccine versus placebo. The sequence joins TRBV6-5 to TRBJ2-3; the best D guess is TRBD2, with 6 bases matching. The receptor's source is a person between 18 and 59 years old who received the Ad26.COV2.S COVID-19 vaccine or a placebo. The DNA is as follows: TGTGCCAGCAGTCCGGGACTTTTCACAGATACGCAGTATTTT. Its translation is CASSPGLFTDTQYF.